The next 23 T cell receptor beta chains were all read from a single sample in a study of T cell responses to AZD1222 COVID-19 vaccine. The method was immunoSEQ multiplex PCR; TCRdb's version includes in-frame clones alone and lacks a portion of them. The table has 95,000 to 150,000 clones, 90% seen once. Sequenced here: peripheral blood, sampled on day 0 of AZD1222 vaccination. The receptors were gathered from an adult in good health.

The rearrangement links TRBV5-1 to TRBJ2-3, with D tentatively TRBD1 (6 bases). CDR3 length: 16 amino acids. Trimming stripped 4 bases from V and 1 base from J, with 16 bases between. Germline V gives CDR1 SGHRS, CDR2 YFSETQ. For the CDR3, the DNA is TGCGCCAGCAGCGCCGCAGGGGTATTCGGCACAGATACGCAGTATTTT. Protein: CASSAAGVFGTDTQYF.

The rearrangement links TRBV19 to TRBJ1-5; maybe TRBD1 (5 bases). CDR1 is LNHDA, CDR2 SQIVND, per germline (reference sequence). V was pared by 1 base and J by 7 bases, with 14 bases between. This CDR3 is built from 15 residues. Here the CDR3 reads CASSIVLGSGQPQHF. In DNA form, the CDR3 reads TGTGCCAGTAGTATAGTACTGGGATCAGGGCAGCCCCAGCATTTT. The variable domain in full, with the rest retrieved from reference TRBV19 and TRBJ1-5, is DGGITQSPKYLFRKEGQNVTLSCEQNLNHDAMYWYRQDPGQGLRLIYYSQIVNDFQKGDIAEGYSVSREKKESFPLTVTSAQKNPTAFYLCASSIVLGSGQPQHFGDGTRLSIL.

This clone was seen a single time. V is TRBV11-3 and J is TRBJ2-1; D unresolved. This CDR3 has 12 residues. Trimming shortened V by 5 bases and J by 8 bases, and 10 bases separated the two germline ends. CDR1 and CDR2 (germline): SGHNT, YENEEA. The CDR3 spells CASSGLGHEQFF. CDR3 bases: TGTGCCAGCAGCGGGCTCGGCCATGAGCAGTTCTTC.

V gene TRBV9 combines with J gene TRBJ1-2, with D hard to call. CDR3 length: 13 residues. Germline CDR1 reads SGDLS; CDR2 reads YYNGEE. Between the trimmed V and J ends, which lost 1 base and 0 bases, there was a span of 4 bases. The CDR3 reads CASSVYPNYGYTF. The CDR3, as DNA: TGTGCCAGCAGCGTATACCCTAACTATGGCTACACCTTC.

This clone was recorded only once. The CDR3, as DNA: TGTGCCAGCAGTTTGGCCCACAGGGGCAATGAGCAGTTCTTC. Amino acid sequence: CASSLAHRGNEQFF. The chain combines TRBV28 with TRBJ2-1; TRBD1 matches 7 bases. The CDR3 extends over 14 amino acids. The germline gives CDR1 MDHEN, CDR2 SYDVKM. J gave up 6 bases and V 3 bases, and 5 bases lay outside the gene matches.

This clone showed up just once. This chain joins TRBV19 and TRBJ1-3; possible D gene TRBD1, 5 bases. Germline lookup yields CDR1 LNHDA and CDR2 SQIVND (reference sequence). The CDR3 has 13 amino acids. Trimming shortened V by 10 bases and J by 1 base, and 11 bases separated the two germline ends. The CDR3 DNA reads TGTGCCACCTCGGGGGGATCTGGAAACACCATATATTTT. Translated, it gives CATSGGSGNTIYF.

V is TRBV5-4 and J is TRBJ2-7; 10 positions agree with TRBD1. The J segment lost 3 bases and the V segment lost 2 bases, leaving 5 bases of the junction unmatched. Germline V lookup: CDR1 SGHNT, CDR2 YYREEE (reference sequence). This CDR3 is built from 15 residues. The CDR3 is CASSLSGTGDYEQYF. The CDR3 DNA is TGTGCCAGCAGCTTATCCGGGACAGGGGACTACGAGCAGTACTTC.

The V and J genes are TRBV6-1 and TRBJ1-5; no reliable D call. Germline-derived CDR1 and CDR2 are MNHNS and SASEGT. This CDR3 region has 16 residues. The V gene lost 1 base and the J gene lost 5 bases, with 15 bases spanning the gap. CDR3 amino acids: CASSEEPPRRDQPQHF. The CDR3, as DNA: TGTGCCAGCAGTGAAGAACCGCCACGCCGGGATCAGCCCCAGCATTTT.

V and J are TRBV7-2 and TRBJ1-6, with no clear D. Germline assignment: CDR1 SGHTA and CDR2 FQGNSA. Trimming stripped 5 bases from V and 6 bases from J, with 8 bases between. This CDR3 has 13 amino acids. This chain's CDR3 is CASSADPNSPLHF. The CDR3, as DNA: TGTGCCAGCAGCGCGGACCCTAATTCACCCCTCCACTTT. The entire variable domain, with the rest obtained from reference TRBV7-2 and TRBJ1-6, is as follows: GAGVSQSPSNKVTEKGKDVELRCDPISGHTALYWYRQSLGQGLEFLIYFQGNSAPDKSGLPSDRFSAERTGGSVSTLTIQRTQQEDSAVYLCASSADPNSPLHFGNGTRLTVT.

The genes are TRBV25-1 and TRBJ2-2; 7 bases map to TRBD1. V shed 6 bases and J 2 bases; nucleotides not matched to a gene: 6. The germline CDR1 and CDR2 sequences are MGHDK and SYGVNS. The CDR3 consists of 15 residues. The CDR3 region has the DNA TGTGCCAGCAGCCGGGACAGCCATAACACCGGGGAGCTGTTTTTT. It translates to CASSRDSHNTGELFF.

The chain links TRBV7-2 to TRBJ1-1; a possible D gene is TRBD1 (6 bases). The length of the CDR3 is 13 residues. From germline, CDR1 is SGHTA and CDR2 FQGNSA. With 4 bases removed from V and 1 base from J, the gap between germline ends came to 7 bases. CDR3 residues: CASSSQGNTEAFF. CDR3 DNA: TGTGCCAGCAGCTCACAGGGGAACACTGAAGCTTTCTTT.

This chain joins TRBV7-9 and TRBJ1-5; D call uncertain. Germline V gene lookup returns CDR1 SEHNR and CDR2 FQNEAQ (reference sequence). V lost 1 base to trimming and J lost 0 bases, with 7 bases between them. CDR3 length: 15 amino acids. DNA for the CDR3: TGTGCCAGCAGCTTAGGAGACGTTAGCAATCAGCCCCAGCATTTT. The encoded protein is CASSLGDVSNQPQHF.

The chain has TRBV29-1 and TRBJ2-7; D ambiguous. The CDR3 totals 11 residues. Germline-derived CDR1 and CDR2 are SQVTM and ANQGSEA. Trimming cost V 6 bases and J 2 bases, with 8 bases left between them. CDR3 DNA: TGCAGCGTGGGCGGACCCTACGAGCAGTACTTC. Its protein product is CSVGGPYEQYF.

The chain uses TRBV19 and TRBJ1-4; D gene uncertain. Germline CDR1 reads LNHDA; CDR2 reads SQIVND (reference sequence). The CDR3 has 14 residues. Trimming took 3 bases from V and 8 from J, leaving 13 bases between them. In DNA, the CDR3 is TGTGCCAGTAGTATTGATGTCGCGGGGGAAAAACTGTTTTTT. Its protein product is CASSIDVAGEKLFF.

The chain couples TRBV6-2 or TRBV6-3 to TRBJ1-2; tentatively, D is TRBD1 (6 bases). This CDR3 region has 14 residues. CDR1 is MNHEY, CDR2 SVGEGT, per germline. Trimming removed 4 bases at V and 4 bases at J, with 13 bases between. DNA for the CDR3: TGTGCCAGCAGTTCCCAGGAAGGGGGCTATGGCTACACCTTC. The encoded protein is CASSSQEGGYGYTF.

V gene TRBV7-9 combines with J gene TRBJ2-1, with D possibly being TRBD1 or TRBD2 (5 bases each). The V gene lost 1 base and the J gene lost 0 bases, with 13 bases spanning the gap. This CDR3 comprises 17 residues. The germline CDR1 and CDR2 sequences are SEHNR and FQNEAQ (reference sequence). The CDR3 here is CASSLDSGRLSYNEQFF. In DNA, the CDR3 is TGTGCCAGCAGCTTAGACTCGGGACGCCTCTCCTACAATGAGCAGTTCTTC.

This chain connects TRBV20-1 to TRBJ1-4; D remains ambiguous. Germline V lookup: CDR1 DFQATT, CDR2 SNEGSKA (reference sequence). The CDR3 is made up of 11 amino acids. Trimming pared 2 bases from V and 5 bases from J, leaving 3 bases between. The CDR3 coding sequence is TGCAGTGCTAGACAGAATGAAAAACTGTTTTTT. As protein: CSARQNEKLFF.

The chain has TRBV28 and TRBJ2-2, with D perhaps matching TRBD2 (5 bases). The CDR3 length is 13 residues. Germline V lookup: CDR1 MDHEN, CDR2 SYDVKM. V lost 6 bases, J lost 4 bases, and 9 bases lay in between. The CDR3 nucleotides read TGTGCCAGCAGGCGCGGAGGCACCGGGGAGCTGTTTTTT. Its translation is CASRRGGTGELFF.

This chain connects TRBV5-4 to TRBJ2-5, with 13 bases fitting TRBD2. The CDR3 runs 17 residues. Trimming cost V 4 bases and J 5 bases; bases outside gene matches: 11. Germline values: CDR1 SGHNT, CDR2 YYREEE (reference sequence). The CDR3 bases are TGTGCCAGCAGCGTACCCGGACTAGCGGGAGTGGGGGAGACCCAGTACTTC. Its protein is CASSVPGLAGVGETQYF.

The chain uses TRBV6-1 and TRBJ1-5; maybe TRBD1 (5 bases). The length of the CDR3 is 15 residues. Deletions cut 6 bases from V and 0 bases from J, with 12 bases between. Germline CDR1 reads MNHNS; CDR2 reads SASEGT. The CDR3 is CASRMTAYSNQPQHF. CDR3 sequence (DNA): TGTGCCAGCAGGATGACAGCCTATAGCAATCAGCCCCAGCATTTT.

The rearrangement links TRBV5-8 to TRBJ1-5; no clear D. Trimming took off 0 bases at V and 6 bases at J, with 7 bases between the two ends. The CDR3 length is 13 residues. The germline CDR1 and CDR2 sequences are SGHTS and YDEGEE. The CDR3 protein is CASSLVGSQPQHF. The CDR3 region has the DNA TGTGCCAGCAGCTTGGTAGGGAGTCAGCCCCAGCATTTT.

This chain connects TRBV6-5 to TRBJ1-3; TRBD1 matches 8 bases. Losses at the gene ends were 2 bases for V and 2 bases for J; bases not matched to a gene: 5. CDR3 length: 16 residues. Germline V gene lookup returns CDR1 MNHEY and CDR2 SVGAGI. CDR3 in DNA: TGTGCCAGCAGTTACACCCCGGACAGGGCTGGAAACACCATATATTTT. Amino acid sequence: CASSYTPDRAGNTIYF.

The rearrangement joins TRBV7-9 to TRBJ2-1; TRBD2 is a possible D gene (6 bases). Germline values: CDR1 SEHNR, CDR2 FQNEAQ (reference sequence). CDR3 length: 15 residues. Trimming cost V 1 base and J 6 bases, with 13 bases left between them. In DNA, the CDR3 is TGTGCCAGCAGCTTAGGATCATTCGGGGGCAATGAGCAGTTCTTC. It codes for CASSLGSFGGNEQFF.